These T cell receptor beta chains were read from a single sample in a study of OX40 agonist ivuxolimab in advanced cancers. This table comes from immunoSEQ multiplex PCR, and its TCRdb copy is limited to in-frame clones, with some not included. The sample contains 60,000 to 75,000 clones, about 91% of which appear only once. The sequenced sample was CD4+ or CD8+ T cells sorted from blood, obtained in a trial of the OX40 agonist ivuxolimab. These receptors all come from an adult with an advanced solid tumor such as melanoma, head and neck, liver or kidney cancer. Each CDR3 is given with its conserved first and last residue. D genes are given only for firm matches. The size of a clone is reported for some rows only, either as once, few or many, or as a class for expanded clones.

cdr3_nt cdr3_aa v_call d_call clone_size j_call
TGCGCCAGCAGCTTGTATTTGGCGGGAGGGCCTAATTACAATGAGCAGTTCTTC CASSLYLAGGPNYNEQFF TRBV5-1 TRBD2 NA TRBJ2-1
TGTGCCAGCAGTTACTCAGGACCGAGCTCTGGAAACACCATATATTTT CASSYSGPSSGNTIYF TRBV6-5 NA NA TRBJ1-3
TGTGCCAGCAGCCCCGGACAGGCAACTAATGAAAAACTGTTTTTT CASSPGQATNEKLFF TRBV5-6 TRBD1 NA TRBJ1-4
TGCGCCAGCAGCCAAGGCTACTACAATGAGCAGTTCTTC CASSQGYYNEQFF TRBV4-3 NA NA TRBJ2-1
TGTGCCAGCTCCCCGGGACAGGGGACCGAGCAGTACTTC CASSPGQGTEQYF TRBV18 TRBD1 NA TRBJ2-7
TGTGCCCCTCGGGCGAGGGGATCCTTC CAPRARGSF TRBV10-3 NA NA TRBJ1-2
TGTGCCAGCACCCGAATCGGGACAGGGAGTTCACCCCTCCACTTT CASTRIGTGSSPLHF TRBV27 TRBD1 NA TRBJ1-6
TGTGCCAGCAGTGTCGCCGGAGGGGGCTACGAGCAGTACTTC CASSVAGGGYEQYF TRBV27 NA NA TRBJ2-7
TGTGCCAGCAGCTTAGCTCAAGCCGGGGAGCTGTTTTTT CASSLAQAGELFF TRBV7-9 NA NA TRBJ2-2
TGTGCCAGCAGCCCTCCCTTTACAGTGCCCTCCTACAATGAGCAGTTCTTC CASSPPFTVPSYNEQFF TRBV7-9 NA NA TRBJ2-1
TGCGCCAGCAGCTATGGGGAGGGAAACACTGAAGCTTTCTTT CASSYGEGNTEAFF TRBV4-3 NA once TRBJ1-1